This T cell receptor (beta chain) was retrieved from a study of cytomegalovirus exposure and HLA in healthy donors (dated by TCRdb to 2015 to 2018). Regarding the complete study: An earlier analysis of roughly 500 of the donors reported 250 to 350 Gb of sequence data and around 120 million unique TCR beta sequences obtained from around 190 million T cells. Roughly 300 gigabases of sequencing data and about 92 million unique TCR sequences made up an early release that covered several hundred HLA-typed donors. Among the roughly 370 genotyped donors, 75% to 90% belonged to the genetic ancestry cluster associated with self-reported Caucasian donors. The study aimed to test whether cataloging public T cell receptors could reveal signatures of past pathogen exposure. The study profiled the T cell repertoires of under 850 subjects by immunosequencing and related them to cytomegalovirus serostatus. Along with the roughly 670-subject first cohort, a separate validation cohort of some 130 different subjects was used. High-throughput TCR immunosequencing, statistical association of individual TCRs with disease status, and machine learning were combined to predict cytomegalovirus infection status. In a later analysis, previously published TCR beta repertoires from several hundred donors were re-analyzed and high-resolution HLA genotyping was added so that TCR occurrence patterns could be studied. Rather than drawing on any new phenotypic data, the later analysis identified candidate immune exposures from TCR beta sequences and the way those sequences occurred across donors. To decide whether each TCR beta V gene segment behaved as functional or pseudogenic, an earlier analysis of some 600 of the donors relied on high-throughput TCR beta sequencing. Donor age, sex, ethnicity and CMV serostatus were compiled alongside the repertoire data. Genome-wide SNP genotypes for about 55% of the roughly 670 donors were used in a later genetic analysis, which treated that subset as a discovery cohort. Every repertoire in the discovery cohort had been generated on one and the same sequencing platform. HLA typing covered class I and class II loci at four-digit resolution. Typing coverage varied by locus: roughly 620-640 donors for A, B, C, DRB1 and DQB1; roughly 520 for DQA1; more than 600 for DPA1; 450 to 480 for DPB1. Because of strong linkage in the cohort, roughly five DR-DQ haplotypes were treated as single units for association and clustering. On average, roughly 200,000 unique TCR beta nucleotide sequences were sequenced per donor among 398 genotyped donors of the cohort, with 15% to 20% of those sequences being non-productive.

Here is what the overall study found, with its caveats: A further reported finding was that TCR beta sequences accurately predicted the HLA-A and HLA-B alleles for most subjects in the first cohort. According to a later genetic analysis, donors in an Asian-associated ancestry cluster had fewer N-insertions in productive TCRs than the roughly 700-donor mean. An earlier analysis of some 560 of the donors showed that most TCR beta V segments appeared in productive rearrangements either about 87% or about 30% of the time, which broadly matched IMGT annotations. The authors suggested that the approach could potentially be generalized to other disease states and immunological phenotypes. In the study, 164 TCR beta chains were listed as associated with cytomegalovirus. According to a later analysis, TCR association rates differed among HLA loci, with DRB1 alleles showing the most associated TCRs and HLA-C alleles showing the fewest. This cohort had only TCR beta chains sequenced, and the lack of alpha or paired-chain data limited which features could be detected. In a later analysis, 15,000 to 20,000 TCR beta sequences were associated with specific HLA alleles at a false discovery rate of 0.05. Sequencing depth was assumed to be roughly uniform across donors in the presence/absence analyses, though that assumption may not hold. V-gene and J-gene trimming of TCR beta chains was associated with a missense DCLRE1C variant in a later genetic analysis, and the association was replicated in an independent cohort. Assigning TCR associations to individual alleles was difficult when HLA alleles, especially DR and DQ, strongly co-occurred. In a later analysis, several top co-occurrence clusters were reported to appear linked to parvovirus B19, influenza, CMV and Epstein-Barr virus. The earlier analysis of about 600 of the donors excluded approximately 15 rarely observed V segments, including chromosome 9 orphons, because counts were too low. Most TCR sequences were seen in very few donors, while some public TCRs were found in many individuals. For the cohort, immune exposure information was limited to CMV serostatus. Cytomegalovirus status was reported to be diagnosed by the classifier with high specificity and sensitivity in both the original and validation cohorts. A few of the identified cytomegalovirus-associated TCR beta chains were confirmed in vitro to be specific for cytomegalovirus antigens. In a later analysis, HLA-associated TCR beta chains showed more clonal expansion and lower generation probabilities than non-associated chains that were equally common. A cluster of highly shared sequence variants was judged likely to be a technical artifact of the sequencing pipeline. A later analysis found that most CMV-associated TCR beta chains appeared HLA-restricted, with HLA associations seemingly driven largely by CMV exposure. Linkage disequilibrium might explain the correlated functional status among segregating V segments, but an unknown experimental factor could not be ruled out. Because HLA typing was unavailable for some donors at each locus, only the typed subset was used in association tests.

Remarks on this clone: No cognate antigen has been identified for it. The record has no base qualities; no much larger clone is one base away.

The library was made by the immunoSEQ multiplex PCR assay. A mixture of 60 forward primers for TCR Vbeta segments and 13 reverse primers for TCR Jbeta segments was used in the multiplex PCR. A multiplex PCR assay on genomic DNA amplified the CDR3 region of rearranged TCR beta genes. Amplified TCR beta libraries were sequenced as 87-base-pair reads on the Illumina HiSeq System. In the authors' own workflow: In a later analysis, 77 million or so unique TCR beta chains were counted across the 650 to 750 repertoires, and roughly 10 million of these chains were shared by at least two donors. Raw reads were error-corrected and collapsed into unique sequences by a nearest-neighbor algorithm in which closely related sequences were merged to remove PCR and sequencing errors. Alignment of CDR3 sequences to IMGT reference sequences was used to assign V, D and J gene segments. For a sequence to be retained, a match of at least six nucleotides was required to both a V gene segment and a J gene segment. Rearrangements were called productive when the CDR3 lacked stop codons and stayed in frame with V and J; all others were non-productive. Following IMGT convention, CDR3 was defined as the stretch from the second conserved V-encoded cysteine up to the conserved J-encoded phenylalanine. The earlier analysis of 587 of the donors excluded sequences that lacked an unambiguous match to a single V gene segment. An earlier analysis of roughly 590 of the donors called V segments functional above 56.7% productive rearrangements and segregating when the between-donor standard deviation exceeded 5%. A statistical classification framework was built to diagnose cytomegalovirus status from the catalog of TCR beta chain sequences. In a later analysis, TCR nucleotide sequences were compared against IMGT/GENE-DB human TR gene sequences so that V and J genes could be assigned. Using the TCRdist pipeline, a later analysis assigned CDR3 sequences along with most-parsimonious VDJ recombination scenarios. In a later analysis, every TCR beta chain was defined by the combination of its CDR3 amino acid sequence and its V-gene family, and reads without a unique V-gene family were dropped. To address suspected cross-contamination and a sequencing artifact, a later analysis removed approximately 600 highly shared, low-generation-probability nucleotide sequences. In a later analysis, a clonal expansion index was calculated for each public chain from normalized within-repertoire ranks of inferred template counts. Generation probabilities in a later analysis came from a VDJ recombination model fitted to out-of-frame rearrangements, and those results were checked against IGoR. A later analysis scored TCR-TCR, TCR-HLA and TCR-CMV co-occurrence with hypergeometric tests, applying a repertoire-size bias correction to TCR pairs. In a later analysis, false discovery rates were estimated by permuting HLA or CMV assignments 20 times. In a later analysis, co-occurring TCRs were grouped using DBSCAN, and TCRdist sequence similarity was added for clustering within HLA-allele-positive subsets. Repertoires with fewer than 30,000 or more than 120,000 public chains, plus five repertoires with anomalous nucleotide sharing, were excluded from co-occurrence clustering. TCRdb's version of the immuneACCESS table is confined to in-frame rearrangements and falls short of the full clone set. An unresolved V gene accounts for under half of the shortfall where checked; the remainder is of unknown origin. V and J calls and clone size come straight from that table; D and trimming were deduced from the DNA. This sample holds 100,000 or so clones; around 75% were observed only once. Approximately 2% of the sample belongs to the ten largest clones.

The cohort was made up of approximately 670 healthy bone marrow donors. At the time of sampling, every cohort member was nominally healthy, though immune exposures that went unrecorded were likely present. The donor was CMV seronegative and was included in the group of a few hundred seronegative cohort members. A peripheral blood sample was collected from each donor, and TCR beta sequencing was performed on peripheral blood mononuclear cells. The Qiagen DNeasy Blood Extraction Kit was used to extract genomic DNA from the blood cell samples. The sequencing sample was made of PBMCs. The receptor was derived from a man aged 25 to 45 in good health and CMV-seronegative.

The CDR3 loop reads CASSLVHHNQPQHF. The DNA reads as follows: TGTGCCAGCAGCTTAGTCCATCACAATCAGCCCCAGCATTTT. The chain is encoded by TRBV7-2 joined to TRBJ1-5; the D segment cannot be called with confidence. The germline V gene yields SGHTA for CDR1 and FQGNSA for CDR2. The CDR3 measures 14 amino acids from cysteine to phenylalanine. This entry keeps only the CDR3 DNA: 42 bases, framed from base 1. Trimming costs V 1 base and J 3 bases, and their ends lie 7 bases apart.